This TCR beta chain is from a study of graft-versus-host responses after intestinal transplantation. Background on the study: Transplants given to recipients were multivisceral, liver-intestinal, or isolated intestinal.

Sequencing was performed with immunoSEQ multiplex PCR; in TCRdb, only in-frame clones are kept and a portion is missing. The repertoire includes 55,000 to 70,000 clones, roughly 89% of them detected once, and 2.7% sits in the top ten. The CDR3 has 14 amino acids. Germline CDR1 reads LNHDA; CDR2 reads SQIVND (reference sequence). V gave up 5 bases and J gave up 6 bases; unmatched junction bases: 7. The starting material was PBMCs, obtained around 120 days after intestinal transplantation. The gene calls are TRBV19 and TRBJ2-1, with 7 nucleotides matching TRBD2. This clonotype was obtained from a human patient who received an intestinal transplant, so some T cells may come from the graft donor. The CDR3 DNA sequence: TGTGCCAGTAGTTTAGGACTAGTCGGCAATGAGCAGTTCTTC. It is translated as CASSLGLVGNEQFF.